This T cell receptor beta chain came from a study of cytomegalovirus exposure and HLA in healthy donors. Per germline, CDR1 SQVTM and CDR2 ANQGSEA. Trimming removed 2 bases at V and 0 bases at J, with 4 bases between. This CDR3 has 12 amino acids. The PCR contained 60 Vbeta and 13 Jbeta primers. Some clones are missing from TCRdb's copy, which holds only in-frame ones; the method was immunoSEQ multiplex PCR. The repertoire holds roughly 130,000 clones, with about 80% as singletons. Sequencing input: PBMCs. This clonotype was sampled from a girl aged 2 to 9 in good health and CMV-seronegative. The J gene is TRBJ1-1, the V gene TRBV29-1; D ambiguous. In DNA form, the CDR3 reads TGCAGCGTTGAACAGGTGAACACTGAAGCTTTCTTT. Its protein product is CSVEQVNTEAFF.